This paragraph covers one T cell receptor (beta chain) sequence. The sample comes from a study of TIL therapy for anti-PD-1-resistant metastatic lung cancer. Study-level information: Patients had a median age of approximately 57 years (range about 35-80).

Germline-derived CDR1 and CDR2 are LGHNA and YSLEER. V was cut by 4 bases and J by 0 bases, with 19 bases left in between. This CDR3 comprises 17 residues. The libraries were made with immunoSEQ v3. This table comes from immunoSEQ multiplex PCR, and its TCRdb copy is limited to in-frame clones, with some not included. The data show some 10,000 clones, more than 70% seen once. Time point reported: pre-treatment sample, taken before nivolumab and TIL therapy. Most excised metastases sampled were pleural nodules or supraclavicular lymph nodes. The sequence was obtained from a person between 25 and 79 years old with non-small cell lung cancer. The specimen was tumor tissue, collected at baseline. V and J are TRBV4-3 and TRBJ2-7, with a weak D call TRBD2 (6 bases). The CDR3: CASSLGVSGASSYEQYF. The CDR3 nucleotides read TGCGCCAGCAGCCTGGGAGTTAGCGGTGCGAGCTCCTACGAGCAGTACTTC.